This T cell receptor (beta chain) is from a study of blood T cell repertoires in COVID-19. Original methodology: Reference gene primers were amplified, and this amplification served to estimate nucleated cell counts. Repertoires were generated with immunoSEQ multiplex PCR, while TCRdb's copy carries only in-frame clones and drops some. That table supplies the V and J calls and clone size; D and trimming were determined from the DNA. The table records roughly 14,000 clones, approximately 78% of them present only once. The specimen sequenced was peripheral blood. This receptor was identified in a man aged 80 or over with active or convalescent COVID-19.

This CDR3 is CASSLRQLGGTEAFF. The CDR3 DNA is TGTGCCAGTAGTCTGCGACAGCTCGGTGGCACTGAAGCTTTCTTT. V usage is TRBV19 and J usage is TRBJ1-1; TRBD1 might be the D (5 bases). The CDR3 consists of 15 residues. From germline, CDR1 is LNHDA and CDR2 SQIVND (reference sequence). Trimming took off 5 bases at V and 4 bases at J, with 17 bases between the two ends.